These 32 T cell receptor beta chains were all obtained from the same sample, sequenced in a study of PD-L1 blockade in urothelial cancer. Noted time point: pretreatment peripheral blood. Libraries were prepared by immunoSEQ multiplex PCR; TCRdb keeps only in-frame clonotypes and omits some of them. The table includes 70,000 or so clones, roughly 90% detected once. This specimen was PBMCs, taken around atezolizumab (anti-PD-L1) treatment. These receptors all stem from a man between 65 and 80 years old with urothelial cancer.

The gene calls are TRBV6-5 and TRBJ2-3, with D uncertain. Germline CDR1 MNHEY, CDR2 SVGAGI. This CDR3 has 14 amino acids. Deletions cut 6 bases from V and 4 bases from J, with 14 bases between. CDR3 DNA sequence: TGTGCCAGCAGCCGACATGGTGGGTCAGATACGCAGTATTTT. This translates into CASSRHGGSDTQYF.

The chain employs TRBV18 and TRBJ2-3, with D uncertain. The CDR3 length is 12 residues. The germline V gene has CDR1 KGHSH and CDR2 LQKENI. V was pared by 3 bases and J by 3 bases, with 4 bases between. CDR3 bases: TGTGCCAGCTCACCCTATACAGATACGCAGTATTTT. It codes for CASSPYTDTQYF.

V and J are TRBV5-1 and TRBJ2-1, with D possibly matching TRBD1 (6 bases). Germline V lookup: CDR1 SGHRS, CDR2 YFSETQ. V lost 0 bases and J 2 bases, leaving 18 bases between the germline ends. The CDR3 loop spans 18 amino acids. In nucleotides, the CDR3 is TGCGCCAGCAGCTTGGTATCTACAGGGCAAGGCGCCTACAATGAGCAGTTCTTC. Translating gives CASSLVSTGQGAYNEQFF.

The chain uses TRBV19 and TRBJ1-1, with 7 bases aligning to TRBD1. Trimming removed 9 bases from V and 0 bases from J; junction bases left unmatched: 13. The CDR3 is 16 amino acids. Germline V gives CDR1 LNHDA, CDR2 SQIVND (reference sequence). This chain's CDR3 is CASQGRFRGLNTEAFF. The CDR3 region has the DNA TGTGCCAGCCAAGGACGCTTTAGGGGGCTGAACACTGAAGCTTTCTTT.

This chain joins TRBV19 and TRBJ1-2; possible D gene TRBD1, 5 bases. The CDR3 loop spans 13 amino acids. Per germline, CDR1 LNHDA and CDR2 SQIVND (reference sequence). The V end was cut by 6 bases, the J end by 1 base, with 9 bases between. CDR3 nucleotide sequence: TGTGCCAGTAGAAGAGACAGTAACTATGGCTACACCTTC. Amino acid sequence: CASRRDSNYGYTF. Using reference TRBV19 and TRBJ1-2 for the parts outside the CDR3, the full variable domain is DGGITQSPKYLFRKEGQNVTLSCEQNLNHDAMYWYRQDPGQGLRLIYYSQIVNDFQKGDIAEGYSVSREKKESFPLTVTSAQKNPTAFYLCASRRDSNYGYTFGSGTRLTVV.

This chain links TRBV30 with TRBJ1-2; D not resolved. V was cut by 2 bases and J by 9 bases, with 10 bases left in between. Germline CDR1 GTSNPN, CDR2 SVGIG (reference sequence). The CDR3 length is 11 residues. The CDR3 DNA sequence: TGTGCCTGGAGTCTCAGAGGTAGCTACACCTTC. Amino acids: CAWSLRGSYTF.

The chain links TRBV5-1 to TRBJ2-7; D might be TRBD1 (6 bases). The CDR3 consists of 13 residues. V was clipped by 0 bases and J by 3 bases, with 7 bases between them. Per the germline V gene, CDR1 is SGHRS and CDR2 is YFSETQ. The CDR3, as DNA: TGCGCCAGCAGCTTGGCAGGGGTCTACGAGCAGTACTTC. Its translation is CASSLAGVYEQYF.

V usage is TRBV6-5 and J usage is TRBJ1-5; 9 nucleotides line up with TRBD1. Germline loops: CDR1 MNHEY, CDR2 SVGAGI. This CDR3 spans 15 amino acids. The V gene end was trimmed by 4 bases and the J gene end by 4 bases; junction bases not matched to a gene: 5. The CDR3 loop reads CASSSLTGGNQPQHF. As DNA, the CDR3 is TGTGCCAGCAGTTCGTTGACAGGGGGGAATCAGCCCCAGCATTTT.

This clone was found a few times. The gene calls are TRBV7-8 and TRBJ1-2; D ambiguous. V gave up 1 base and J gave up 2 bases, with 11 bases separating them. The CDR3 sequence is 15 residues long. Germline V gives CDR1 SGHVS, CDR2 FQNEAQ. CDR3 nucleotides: TGTGCCAGCAGCTTAGGGAGCGGTAGGAACTATGGCTACACCTTC. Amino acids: CASSLGSGRNYGYTF.

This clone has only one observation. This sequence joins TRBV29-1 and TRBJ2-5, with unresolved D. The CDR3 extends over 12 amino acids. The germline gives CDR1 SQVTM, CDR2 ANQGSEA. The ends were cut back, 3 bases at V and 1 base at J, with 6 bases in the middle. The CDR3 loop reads CSVEVGQETQYF. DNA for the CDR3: TGCAGCGTTGAGGTCGGCCAAGAGACCCAGTACTTC.

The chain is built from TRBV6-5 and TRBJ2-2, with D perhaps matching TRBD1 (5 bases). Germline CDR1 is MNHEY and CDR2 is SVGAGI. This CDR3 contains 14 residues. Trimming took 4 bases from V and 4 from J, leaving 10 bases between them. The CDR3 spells CASSSRVGTGELFF. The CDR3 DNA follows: TGTGCCAGCAGTTCCAGGGTTGGCACCGGGGAGCTGTTTTTT.

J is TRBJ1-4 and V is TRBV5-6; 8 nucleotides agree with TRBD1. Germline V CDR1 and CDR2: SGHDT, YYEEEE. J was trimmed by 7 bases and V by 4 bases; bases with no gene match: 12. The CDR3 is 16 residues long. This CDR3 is CASSPRGPGGGEKLFF. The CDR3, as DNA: TGTGCCAGCAGCCCCAGGGGGCCGGGAGGAGGTGAAAAACTGTTTTTT.

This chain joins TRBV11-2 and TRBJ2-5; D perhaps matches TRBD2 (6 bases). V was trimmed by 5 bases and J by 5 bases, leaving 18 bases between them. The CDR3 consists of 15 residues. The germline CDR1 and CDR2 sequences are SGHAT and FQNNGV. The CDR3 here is CASSPSEGRRETQYF. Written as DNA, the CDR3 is TGTGCCAGCAGCCCCTCGGAGGGGAGAAGGGAGACCCAGTACTTC.

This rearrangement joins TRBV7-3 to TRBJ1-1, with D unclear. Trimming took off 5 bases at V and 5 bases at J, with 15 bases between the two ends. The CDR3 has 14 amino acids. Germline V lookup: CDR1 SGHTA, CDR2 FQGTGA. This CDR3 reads CASSPNAAKTEAFF. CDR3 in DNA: TGTGCCAGCAGCCCAAATGCGGCGAAGACTGAAGCTTTCTTT. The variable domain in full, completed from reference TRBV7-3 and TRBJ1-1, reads GAGVSQTPSNKVTEKGKYVELRCDPISGHTALYWYRQSLGQGPEFLIYFQGTGAADDSGLPNDRFFAVRPEGSVSTLKIQRTERGDSAVYLCASSPNAAKTEAFFGQGTRLTVV.

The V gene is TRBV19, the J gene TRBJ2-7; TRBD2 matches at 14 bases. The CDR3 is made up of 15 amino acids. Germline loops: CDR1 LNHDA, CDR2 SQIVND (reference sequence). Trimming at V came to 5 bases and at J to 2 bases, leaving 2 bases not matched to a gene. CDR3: CASSPGLAGAYEQYF. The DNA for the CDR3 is TGTGCCAGTAGTCCGGGACTAGCGGGAGCCTACGAGCAGTACTTC.

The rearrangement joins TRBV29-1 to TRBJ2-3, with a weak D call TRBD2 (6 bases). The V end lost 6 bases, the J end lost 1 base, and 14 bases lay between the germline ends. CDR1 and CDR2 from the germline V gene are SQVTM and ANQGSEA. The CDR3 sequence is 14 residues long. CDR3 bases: TGCAGCGTCACCCCCGGGAGCGGCACAGATACGCAGTATTTT. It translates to CSVTPGSGTDTQYF.

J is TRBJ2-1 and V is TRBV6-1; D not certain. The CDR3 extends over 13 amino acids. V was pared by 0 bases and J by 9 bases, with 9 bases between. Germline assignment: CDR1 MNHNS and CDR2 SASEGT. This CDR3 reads CASSEARTSEQFF. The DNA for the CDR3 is TGTGCCAGCAGTGAAGCGCGCACGAGTGAGCAGTTCTTC.

The DNA of the CDR3 is TGTGCCAGCAGCTTAGGGGCGACTAGCGGGAGGACTGGGGCCAACGTCCTGACTTTC. It encodes CASSLGATSGRTGANVLTF. This chain connects TRBV11-2 to TRBJ2-6; 13 nucleotides line up with TRBD2. Germline-derived CDR1 and CDR2 are SGHAT and FQNNGV. Trimming at V came to 1 base and at J to 2 bases, leaving 5 bases not matched to a gene. The length of the CDR3 is 19 residues.

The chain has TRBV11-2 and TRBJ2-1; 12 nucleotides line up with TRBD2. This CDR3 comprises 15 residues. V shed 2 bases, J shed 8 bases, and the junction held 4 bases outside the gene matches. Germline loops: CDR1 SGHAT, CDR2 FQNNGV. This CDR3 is CASSLRLAGGYEQFF. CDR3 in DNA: TGTGCCAGCAGCTTACGGCTAGCGGGGGGGTATGAGCAGTTCTTC.

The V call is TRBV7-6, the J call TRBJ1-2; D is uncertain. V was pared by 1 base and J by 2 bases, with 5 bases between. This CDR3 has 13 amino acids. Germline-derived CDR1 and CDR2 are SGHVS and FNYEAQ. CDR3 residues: CASSLGGNYGYTF. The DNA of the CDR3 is TGTGCCAGCAGCTTAGGAGGGAACTATGGCTACACCTTC.

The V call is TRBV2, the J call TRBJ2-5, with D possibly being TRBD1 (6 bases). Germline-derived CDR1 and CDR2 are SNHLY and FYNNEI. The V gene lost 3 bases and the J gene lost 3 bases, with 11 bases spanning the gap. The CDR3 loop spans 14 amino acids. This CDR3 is CASSDRGSKETQYF. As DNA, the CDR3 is TGTGCCAGCAGTGATAGGGGGTCAAAAGAGACCCAGTACTTC.

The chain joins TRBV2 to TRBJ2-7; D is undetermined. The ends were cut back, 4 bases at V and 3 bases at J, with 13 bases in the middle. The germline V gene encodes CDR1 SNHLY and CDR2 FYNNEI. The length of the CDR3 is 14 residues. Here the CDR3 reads CASSVRLSGYEQYF. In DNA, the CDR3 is TGTGCCAGCAGTGTGCGTCTTAGTGGCTACGAGCAGTACTTC.

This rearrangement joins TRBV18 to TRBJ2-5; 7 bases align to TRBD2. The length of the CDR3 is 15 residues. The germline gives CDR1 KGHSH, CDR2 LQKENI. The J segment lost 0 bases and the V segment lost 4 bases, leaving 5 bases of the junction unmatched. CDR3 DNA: TGTGCCAGCTCACGGGCTAGCGGACACCAAGAGACCCAGTACTTC. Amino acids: CASSRASGHQETQYF.

The CDR3 sequence is CASSGTGAYNEQFF. Written as DNA, the CDR3 is TGTGCCAGCAGTGGGACAGGTGCTTACAATGAGCAGTTCTTC. The V gene is TRBV6-1, the J gene TRBJ2-1, with 7 bases identical to TRBD1. The trim removed 4 bases at V and 4 bases at J, leaving 4 bases unmatched. Germline loops: CDR1 MNHNS, CDR2 SASEGT. The CDR3 contains 14 residues.

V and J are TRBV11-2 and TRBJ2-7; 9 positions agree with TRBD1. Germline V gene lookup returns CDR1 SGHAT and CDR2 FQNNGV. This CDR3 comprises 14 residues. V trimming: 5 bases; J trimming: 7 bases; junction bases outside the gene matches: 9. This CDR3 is CASSPGTGLEEQYF. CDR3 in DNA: TGTGCCAGCAGCCCGGGGACAGGGTTGGAGGAGCAGTACTTC.

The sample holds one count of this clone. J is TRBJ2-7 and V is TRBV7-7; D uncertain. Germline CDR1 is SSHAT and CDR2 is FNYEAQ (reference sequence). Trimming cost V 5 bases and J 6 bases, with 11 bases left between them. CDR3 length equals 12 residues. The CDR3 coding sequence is TGTGCCAGCAGCAACCTATTCGGCGAGCAGTACTTC. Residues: CASSNLFGEQYF.

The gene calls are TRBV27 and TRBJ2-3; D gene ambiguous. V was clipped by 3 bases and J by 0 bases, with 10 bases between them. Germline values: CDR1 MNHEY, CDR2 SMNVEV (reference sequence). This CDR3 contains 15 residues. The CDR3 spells CASSFTAASTDTQYF. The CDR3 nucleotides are TGTGCCAGCAGTTTCACGGCGGCTAGCACAGATACGCAGTATTTT.

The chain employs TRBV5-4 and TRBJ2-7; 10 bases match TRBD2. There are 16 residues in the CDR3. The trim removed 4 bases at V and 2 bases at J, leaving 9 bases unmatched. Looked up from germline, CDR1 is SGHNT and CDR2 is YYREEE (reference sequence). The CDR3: CASSGSSSGSTYEQYF. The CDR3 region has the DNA TGTGCCAGCAGCGGTAGTTCTAGCGGGAGTACCTACGAGCAGTACTTC.

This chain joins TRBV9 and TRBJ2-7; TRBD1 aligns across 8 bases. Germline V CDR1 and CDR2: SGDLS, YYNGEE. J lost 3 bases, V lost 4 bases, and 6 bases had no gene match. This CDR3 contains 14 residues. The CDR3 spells CASSYGQGFYEQYF. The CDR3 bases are TGTGCCAGCAGCTACGGACAGGGTTTCTACGAGCAGTACTTC.

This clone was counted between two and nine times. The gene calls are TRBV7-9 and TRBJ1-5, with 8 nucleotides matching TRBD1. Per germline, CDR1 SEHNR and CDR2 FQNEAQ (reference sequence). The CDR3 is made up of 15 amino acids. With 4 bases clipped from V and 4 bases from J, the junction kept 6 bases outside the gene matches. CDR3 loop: CASSSGQVPNQPQHF. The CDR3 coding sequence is TGTGCCAGCAGCTCGGGACAGGTCCCTAATCAGCCCCAGCATTTT.

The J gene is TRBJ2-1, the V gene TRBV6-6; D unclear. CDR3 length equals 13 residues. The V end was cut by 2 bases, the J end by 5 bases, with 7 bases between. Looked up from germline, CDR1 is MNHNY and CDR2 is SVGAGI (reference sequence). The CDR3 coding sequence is TGTGCCAGCAGTTACAACAGAAACAATGAGCAGTTCTTC. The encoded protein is CASSYNRNNEQFF.

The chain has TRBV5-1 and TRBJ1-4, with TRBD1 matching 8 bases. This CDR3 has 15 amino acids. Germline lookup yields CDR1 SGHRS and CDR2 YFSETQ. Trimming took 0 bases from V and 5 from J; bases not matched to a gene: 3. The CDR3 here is CASSLGGQDNEKLFF. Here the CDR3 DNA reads TGCGCCAGCAGCTTGGGGGGACAGGACAATGAAAAACTGTTTTTT.